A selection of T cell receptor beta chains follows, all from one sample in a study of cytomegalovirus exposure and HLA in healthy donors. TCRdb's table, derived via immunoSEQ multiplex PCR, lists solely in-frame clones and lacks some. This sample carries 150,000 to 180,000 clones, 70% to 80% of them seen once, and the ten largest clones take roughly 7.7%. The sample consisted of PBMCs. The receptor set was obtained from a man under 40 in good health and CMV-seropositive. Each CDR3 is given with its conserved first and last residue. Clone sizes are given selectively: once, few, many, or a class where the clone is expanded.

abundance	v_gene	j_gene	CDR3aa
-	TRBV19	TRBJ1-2	CASSARTGGYTF
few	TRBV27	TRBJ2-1	CASSRGTTNHEQFF
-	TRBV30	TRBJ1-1	CAWSTRHGSEAFF
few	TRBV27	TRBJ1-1	CASKRGSTEAFF
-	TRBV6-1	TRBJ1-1	CASSDYEAFF
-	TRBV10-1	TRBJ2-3	CASSESGVTDTQYF
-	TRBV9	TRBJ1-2	CASSPHPGTGGGYTF
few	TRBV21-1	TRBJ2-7	CASSDPPGSYEQYF
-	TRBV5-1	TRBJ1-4	CASSPGTGEEKLFF
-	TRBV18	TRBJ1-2	CASSPIQGEGYTF
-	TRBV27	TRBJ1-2	CASSSQGSNYGYTF
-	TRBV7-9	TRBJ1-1	CASRRGQGYTEAFF
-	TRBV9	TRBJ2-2	CASSVSVGGAPGELFF
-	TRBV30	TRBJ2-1	CAWSPASGLGNEQFF
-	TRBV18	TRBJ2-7	CASSSVNAGGHYEQYF
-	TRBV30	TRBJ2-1	CAWSSGNSINEQFF
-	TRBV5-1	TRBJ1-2	CASSLLTSTTGGRGYTF
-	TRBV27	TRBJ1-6	CASSGHQRRSPLHF
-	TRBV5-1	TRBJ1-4	CASSRTGGGEKLFF
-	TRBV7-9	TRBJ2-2	CASSPRTGSLDTGELFF
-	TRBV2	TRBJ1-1	CASRATGPEAFF
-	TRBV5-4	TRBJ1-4	CASSFGQVEKLFF
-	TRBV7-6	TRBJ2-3	CASSLATSSPGTSTDTQYF
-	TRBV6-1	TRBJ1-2	CASSELGINYGYTF
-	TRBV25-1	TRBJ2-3	CASSGAGGRGTDTQYF
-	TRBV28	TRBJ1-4	CASVTGGRGTEKLFF